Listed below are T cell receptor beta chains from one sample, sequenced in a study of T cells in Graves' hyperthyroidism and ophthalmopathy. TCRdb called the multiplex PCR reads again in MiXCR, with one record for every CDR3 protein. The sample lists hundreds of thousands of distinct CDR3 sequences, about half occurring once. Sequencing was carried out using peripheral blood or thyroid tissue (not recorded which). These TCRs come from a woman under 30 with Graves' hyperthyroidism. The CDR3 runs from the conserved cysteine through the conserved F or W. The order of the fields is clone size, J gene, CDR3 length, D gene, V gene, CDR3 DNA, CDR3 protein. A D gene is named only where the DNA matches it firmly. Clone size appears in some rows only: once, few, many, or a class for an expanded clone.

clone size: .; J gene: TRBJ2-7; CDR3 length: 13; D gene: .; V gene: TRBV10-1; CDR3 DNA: TGCGCCAGCAGTGAGTTTCGGAGGGGGGGTGCGTACTTC; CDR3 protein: CASSEFRRGGAYF
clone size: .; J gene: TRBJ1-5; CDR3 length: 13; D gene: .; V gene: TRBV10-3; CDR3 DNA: TGTGCCATCAGTGACGGGGACAAGGGGCCCCAGCATTTT; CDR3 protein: CAISDGDKGPQHF
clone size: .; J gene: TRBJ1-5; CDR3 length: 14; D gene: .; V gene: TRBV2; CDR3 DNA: TGTGCCAGCAGTTACATAGGACACAATCAGCCCCAGCATTTT; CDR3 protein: CASSYIGHNQPQHF
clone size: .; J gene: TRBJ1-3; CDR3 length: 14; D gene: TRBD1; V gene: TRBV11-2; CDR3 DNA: TGTGCCAGTAGTATGGACAGGACTGGAAACACCATATATTTT; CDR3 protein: CASSMDRTGNTIYF
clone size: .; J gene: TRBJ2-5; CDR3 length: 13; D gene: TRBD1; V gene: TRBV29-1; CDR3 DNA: TGCAGCCCCTGGACAGGGGCGGGGGAGACCCAGTACTTC; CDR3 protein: CSPWTGAGETQYF
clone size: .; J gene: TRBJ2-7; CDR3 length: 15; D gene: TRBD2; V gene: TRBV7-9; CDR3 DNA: TGTGCCAGCAGCGGAACTAGCGGGAGTAACTACGAGCAGTACTTC; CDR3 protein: CASSGTSGSNYEQYF
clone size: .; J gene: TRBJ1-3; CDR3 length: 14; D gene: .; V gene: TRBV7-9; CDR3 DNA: TGTGCCAGCAGCTTATCGGGCACCAGAAACACCATATATTTT; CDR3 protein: CASSLSGTRNTIYF
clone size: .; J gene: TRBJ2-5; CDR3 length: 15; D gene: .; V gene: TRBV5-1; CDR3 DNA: TGCGCCAGCAGCTTGGCTACAGGGTTTCGAGAGACCCAGTACTTC; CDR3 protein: CASSLATGFRETQYF
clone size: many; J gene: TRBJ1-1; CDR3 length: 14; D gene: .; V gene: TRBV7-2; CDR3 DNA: TGTGCCAGCAGCTTAGAACAGCTGAACACTGAAGCTTTCTTT; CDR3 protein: CASSLEQLNTEAFF
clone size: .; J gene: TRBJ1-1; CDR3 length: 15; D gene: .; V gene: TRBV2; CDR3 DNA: TGTGCCAGCAGCCCTCTCCCGGCTGGGAACACTGAAGCTTTCTTT; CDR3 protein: CASSPLPAGNTEAFF
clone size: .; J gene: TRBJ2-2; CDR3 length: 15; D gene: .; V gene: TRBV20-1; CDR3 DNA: TGCAGTGCTAGAGATCCAGCGGAGGGAACCGGGGAGCTGTTTTTT; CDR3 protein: CSARDPAEGTGELFF
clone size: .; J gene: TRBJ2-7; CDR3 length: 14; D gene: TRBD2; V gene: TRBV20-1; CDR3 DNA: TGCAGTGCTTGTACTAGCGGGTCCTTCTACGAGCAGTACTTC; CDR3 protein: CSACTSGSFYEQYF
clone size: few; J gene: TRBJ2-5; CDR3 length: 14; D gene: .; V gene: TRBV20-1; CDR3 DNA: TGCAGTGCTACTAGTGCGGGTGGGCAAGAGACCCAGTACTTC; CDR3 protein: CSATSAGGQETQYF
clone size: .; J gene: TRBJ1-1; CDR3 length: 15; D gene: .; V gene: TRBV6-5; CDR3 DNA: TGTGCCAGCAGTTATAACAGGAACATGAACACTGAAGCTTTCTTT; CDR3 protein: CASSYNRNMNTEAFF
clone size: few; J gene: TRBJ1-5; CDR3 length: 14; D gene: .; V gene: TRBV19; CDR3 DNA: TGTGCCAGCAGTTTCCCAGGGGTAATTCAGCCCCAGCATTTT; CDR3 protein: CASSFPGVIQPQHF
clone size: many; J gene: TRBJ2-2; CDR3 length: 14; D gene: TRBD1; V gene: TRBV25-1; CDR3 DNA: TGTGCCAGCAGTCCAGGGGGCGGATACGGGGAGCTGTTTTTT; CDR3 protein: CASSPGGGYGELFF
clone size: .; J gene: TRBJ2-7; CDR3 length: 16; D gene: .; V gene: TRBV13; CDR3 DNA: TGTGCCAGCAGCCCCCTCCTGTGCGGCCACTCCTACGAGCAGTACTTC; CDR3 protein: CASSPLLCGHSYEQYF
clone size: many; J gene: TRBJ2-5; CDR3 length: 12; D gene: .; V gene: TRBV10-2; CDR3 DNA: TGCGCCAGCAGTCGAGAGGGGGAGACCCAGTACTTC; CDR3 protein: CASSREGETQYF
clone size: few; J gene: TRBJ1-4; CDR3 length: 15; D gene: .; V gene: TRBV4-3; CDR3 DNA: TGCGCCAGCAGCCAAGACAGGGACGGGAATGAAAAACTGTTTTTT; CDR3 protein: CASSQDRDGNEKLFF
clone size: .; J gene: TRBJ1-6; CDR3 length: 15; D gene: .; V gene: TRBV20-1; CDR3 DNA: TGCAGTGCTAGAGTTGACGGGACGGAGGATTCACCCCTCCACTTT; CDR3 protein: CSARVDGTEDSPLHF
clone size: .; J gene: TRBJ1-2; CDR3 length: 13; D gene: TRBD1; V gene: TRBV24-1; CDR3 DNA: TGTGCCACCAGCGCCTCAGGGGGCTATGGCTACACCTTC; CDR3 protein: CATSASGGYGYTF
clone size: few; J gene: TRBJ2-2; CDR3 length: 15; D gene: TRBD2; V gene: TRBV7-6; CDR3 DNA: TGTGCCAGCAGTTCCGGACTAGTTAACACCGGGGAGCTGTTTTTT; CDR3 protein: CASSSGLVNTGELFF
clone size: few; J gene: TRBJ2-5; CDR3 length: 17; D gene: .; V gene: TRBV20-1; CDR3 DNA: TGCAGTGCTAGAGTCATGATGAGGGGAGCTTCCCAAGAGACCCAGTACTTC; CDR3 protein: CSARVMMRGASQETQYF